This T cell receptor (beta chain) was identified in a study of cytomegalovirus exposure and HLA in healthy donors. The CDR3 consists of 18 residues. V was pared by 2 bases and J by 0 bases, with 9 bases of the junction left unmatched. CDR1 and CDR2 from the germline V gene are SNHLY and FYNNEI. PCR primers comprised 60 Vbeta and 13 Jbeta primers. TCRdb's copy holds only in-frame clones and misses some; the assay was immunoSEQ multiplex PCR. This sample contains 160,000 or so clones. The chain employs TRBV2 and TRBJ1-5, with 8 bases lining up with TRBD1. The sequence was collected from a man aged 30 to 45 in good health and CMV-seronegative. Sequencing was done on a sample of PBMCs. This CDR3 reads CASSEKGQAGNSNQPQHF. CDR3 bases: TGTGCCAGCAGTGAAAAGGGACAGGCTGGGAATAGCAATCAGCCCCAGCATTTT.